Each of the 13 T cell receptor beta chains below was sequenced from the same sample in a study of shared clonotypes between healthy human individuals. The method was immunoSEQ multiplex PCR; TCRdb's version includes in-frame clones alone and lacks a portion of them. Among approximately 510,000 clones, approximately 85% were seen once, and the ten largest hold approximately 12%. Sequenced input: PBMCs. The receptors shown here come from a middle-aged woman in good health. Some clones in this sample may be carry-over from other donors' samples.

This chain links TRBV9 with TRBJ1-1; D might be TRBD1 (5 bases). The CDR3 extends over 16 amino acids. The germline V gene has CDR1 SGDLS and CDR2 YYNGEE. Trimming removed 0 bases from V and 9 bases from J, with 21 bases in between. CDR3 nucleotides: TGTGCCAGCAGCGTAGGGGCAGGGACTCGGGATGGGAAAGCTTTCTTT. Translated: CASSVGAGTRDGKAFF.

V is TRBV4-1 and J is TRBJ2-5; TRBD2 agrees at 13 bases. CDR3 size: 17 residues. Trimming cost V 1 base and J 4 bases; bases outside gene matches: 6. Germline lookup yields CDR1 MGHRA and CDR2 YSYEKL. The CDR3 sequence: CASSQGSLAGGIETQYF. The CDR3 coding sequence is TGCGCCAGCAGCCAAGGGTCACTAGCGGGAGGGATAGAGACCCAGTACTTC.

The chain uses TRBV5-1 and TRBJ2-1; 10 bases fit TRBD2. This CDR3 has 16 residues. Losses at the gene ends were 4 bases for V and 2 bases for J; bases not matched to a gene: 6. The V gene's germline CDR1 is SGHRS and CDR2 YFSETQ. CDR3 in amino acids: CASSPGLAKTYNEQFF. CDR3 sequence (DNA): TGCGCCAGCAGCCCGGGACTAGCGAAAACCTACAATGAGCAGTTCTTC.

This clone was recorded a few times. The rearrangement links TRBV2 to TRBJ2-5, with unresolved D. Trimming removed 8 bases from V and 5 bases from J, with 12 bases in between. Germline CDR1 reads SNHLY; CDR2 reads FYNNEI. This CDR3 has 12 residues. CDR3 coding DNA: TGTGCCAGCGCCGTTTCGCGGGAGACCCAGTACTTC. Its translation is CASAVSRETQYF.

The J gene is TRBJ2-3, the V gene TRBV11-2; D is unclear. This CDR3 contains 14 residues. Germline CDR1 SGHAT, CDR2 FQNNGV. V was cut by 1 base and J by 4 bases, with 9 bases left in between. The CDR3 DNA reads TGTGCCAGCAGCTTAGTCGGAACCTCAGATACGCAGTATTTT. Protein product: CASSLVGTSDTQYF.

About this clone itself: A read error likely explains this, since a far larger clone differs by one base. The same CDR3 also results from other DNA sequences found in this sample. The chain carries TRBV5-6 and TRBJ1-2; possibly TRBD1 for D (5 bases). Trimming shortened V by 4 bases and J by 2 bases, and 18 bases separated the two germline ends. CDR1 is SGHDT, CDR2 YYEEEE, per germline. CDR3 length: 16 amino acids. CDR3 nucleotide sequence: TGTGCCAGCAGCGATTTGGGGCAGGGATTGAACTATGGCTACACCTTC. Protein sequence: CASSDLGQGLNYGYTF. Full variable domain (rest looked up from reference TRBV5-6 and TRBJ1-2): DAGVTQSPTHLIKTRGQQVTLRCSPKSGHDTVSWYQQALGQGPQFIFQYYEEEERQRGNFPDRFSGHQFPNYSSELNVNALLLGDSALYLCASSDLGQGLNYGYTFGSGTRLTVV.

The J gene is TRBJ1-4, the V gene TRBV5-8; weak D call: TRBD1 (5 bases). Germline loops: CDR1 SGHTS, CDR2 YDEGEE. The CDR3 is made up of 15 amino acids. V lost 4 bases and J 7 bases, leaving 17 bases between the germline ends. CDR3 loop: CASSKGTGGGEKLFF. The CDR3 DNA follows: TGTGCCAGCAGCAAAGGGACCGGCGGCGGTGAAAAACTGTTTTTT. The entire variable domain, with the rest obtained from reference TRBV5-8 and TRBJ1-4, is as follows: EAGVTQSPTHLIKTRGQQATLRCSPISGHTSVYWYQQALGLGLQFLLWYDEGEERNRGNFPPRFSGRQFPNYSSELNVNALELEDSALYLCASSKGTGGGEKLFFGSGTQLSVL.

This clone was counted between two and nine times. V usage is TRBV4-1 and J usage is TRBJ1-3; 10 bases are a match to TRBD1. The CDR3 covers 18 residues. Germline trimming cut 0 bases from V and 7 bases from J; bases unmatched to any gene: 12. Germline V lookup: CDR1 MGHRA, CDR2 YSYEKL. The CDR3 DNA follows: TGCGCCAGCAGCCAAGAAAGGGAGGGGACAGGGGTTTGGAACACCATATATTTT. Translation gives CASSQEREGTGVWNTIYF.

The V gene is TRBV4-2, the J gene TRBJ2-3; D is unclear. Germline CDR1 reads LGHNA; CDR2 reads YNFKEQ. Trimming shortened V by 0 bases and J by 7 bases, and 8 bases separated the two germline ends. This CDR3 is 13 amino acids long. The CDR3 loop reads CASSQDKWNTQYF. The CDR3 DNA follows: TGTGCCAGCAGCCAAGATAAGTGGAATACGCAGTATTTT.

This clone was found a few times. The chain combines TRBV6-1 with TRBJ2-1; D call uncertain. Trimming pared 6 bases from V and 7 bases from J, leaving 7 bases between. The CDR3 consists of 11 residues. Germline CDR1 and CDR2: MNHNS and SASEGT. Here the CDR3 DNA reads TGTGCCAGCAGGACCGGGAATGAGCAGTTCTTC. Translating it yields CASRTGNEQFF.

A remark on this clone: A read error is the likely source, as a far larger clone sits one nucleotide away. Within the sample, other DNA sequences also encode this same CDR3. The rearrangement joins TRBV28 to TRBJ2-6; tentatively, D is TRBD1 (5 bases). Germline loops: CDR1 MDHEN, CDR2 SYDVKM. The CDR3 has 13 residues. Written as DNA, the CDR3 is TGTGCCAGCGACAGCTCTGGGGCCAACGTCCTGACCTTC. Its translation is CASDSSGANVLTF.

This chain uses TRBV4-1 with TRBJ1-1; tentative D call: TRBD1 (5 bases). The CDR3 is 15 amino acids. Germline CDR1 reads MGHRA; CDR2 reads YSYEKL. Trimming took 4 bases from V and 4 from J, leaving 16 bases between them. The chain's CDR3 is CASSRVGAAFTEAFF. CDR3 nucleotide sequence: TGCGCCAGCAGCCGGGTCGGGGCAGCCTTCACTGAAGCTTTCTTT.

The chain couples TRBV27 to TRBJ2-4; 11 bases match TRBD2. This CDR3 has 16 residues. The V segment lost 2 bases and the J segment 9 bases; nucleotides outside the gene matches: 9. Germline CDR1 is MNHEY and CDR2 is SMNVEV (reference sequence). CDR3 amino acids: CASSLDPSGRWSIQYF. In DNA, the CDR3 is TGTGCCAGCAGTTTAGACCCTAGCGGGAGGTGGAGCATTCAGTACTTC.